This TCR beta chain was identified in a study of T-cell memory formation after mild COVID-19. Study information: Each donor largely had its own TCR clusters.

TCRdb ran MiXCR on the 5' RACE reads and lists one entry per CDR3 protein. The sample carries 350,000 to 500,000 distinct CDR3 sequences, roughly 20% recorded once. Material for sequencing was PBMCs or a T cell subset sorted from them (not recorded which). This clonotype was obtained from an adult woman who had mild COVID-19 (a few samples of this study predate the infection). Cell type and time point are not known.

Here the CDR3 DNA reads TGTGCCAGCAGTTACTCGTTATCAGAGGGGATGGACACTGAAGCTTTCTTT. Encoded protein: CASSYSLSEGMDTEAFF. The V call is TRBV6-2 or TRBV6-3, the J call TRBJ1-1, with D maybe TRBD1 (5 bases). Looked up from germline, CDR1 is MNHEY and CDR2 is SVGEGT. The CDR3 has 17 amino acids. The V gene lost 0 bases and the J gene lost 3 bases, with 17 bases spanning the gap.